This T cell receptor beta chain was documented in a study of T cell responses to AZD1222 COVID-19 vaccine. Looking at the study overall: Doses given second, at about 4 or about 12 weeks, were pooled.

A remark on this clone: The antigen remains unidentified. The junction and the germline gene differ at one end; a read error may be behind it.

General study results and limits: Recipients of two AZD1222 doses showed rising Spike-specific TCR breadth and depth. It was only after the peak T cell response that any repertoires were sampled.

The data were produced by immunoSEQ multiplex PCR, yet TCRdb's version contains in-frame clones alone and is incomplete. The sample carries about 150,000 clones, more than 80% recorded once. CDR1 is SSHAT and CDR2 is FNYEAQ in the germline V gene (reference sequence). CDR3 size: 16 residues. The input for sequencing was peripheral blood, taken on day 0 of AZD1222 vaccination. This clonotype was sampled from an adult in good health. V usage is TRBV7-7 and J usage is TRBJ2-2; the D is unclear. Written as DNA, the CDR3 is TGTGCTAGCAGCTTAGGACGGACCGTGAACACCGGGGAGCTGTTTTTT. Translation gives CASSLGRTVNTGELFF.